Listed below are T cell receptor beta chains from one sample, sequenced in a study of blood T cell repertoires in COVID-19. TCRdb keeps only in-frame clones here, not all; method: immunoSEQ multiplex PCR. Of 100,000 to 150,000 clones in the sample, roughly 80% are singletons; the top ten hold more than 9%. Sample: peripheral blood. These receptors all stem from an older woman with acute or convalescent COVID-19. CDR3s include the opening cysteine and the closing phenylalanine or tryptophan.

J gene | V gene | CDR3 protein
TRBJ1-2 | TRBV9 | CASSVGGGGYTF
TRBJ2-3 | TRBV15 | CATSSLKPGQGGDTQYF
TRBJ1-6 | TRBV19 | CASSILRGSTTLHF
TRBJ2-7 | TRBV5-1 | CASSSGTGSNEQYF
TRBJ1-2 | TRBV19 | CASGRLTSLYGYTF
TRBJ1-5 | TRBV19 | CASSPGSAMGSNQPQHF
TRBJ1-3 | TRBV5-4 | CASSLAGGGNTIYF
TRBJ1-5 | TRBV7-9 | CASSPGGSSNQPQHF
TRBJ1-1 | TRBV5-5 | CASSPRTELRVNTEAFF
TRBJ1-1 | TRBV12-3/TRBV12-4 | CASSLGRTGGAFF
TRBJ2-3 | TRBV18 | CASSLYTDTQYF